This TCR beta chain was sequenced for a study of blood T cell repertoires in COVID-19. Study summary: Collection of acute and convalescent COVID-19 samples took place in the United States, Italy and Spain.

Sequencing used immunoSEQ multiplex PCR; TCRdb keeps in-frame clones, though not all of them. The sample shows approximately 230,000 clones, approximately 88% of them seen only once. Notes on this clone: The germline gene is not matched at one end of the junction; a read error may be the cause.

The CDR3 consists of 14 residues. CDR1 SNHLY and CDR2 FYNNEI come from the germline V gene. The chain is built from TRBV2 and TRBJ1-4; 7 nucleotides line up with TRBD1. The TCR sequence derives from a young woman with COVID-19, enrolled during active disease. The sample comprised peripheral blood. The CDR3 here is CASRAGTDIHPELF. The DNA of the CDR3 is TGTGCCAGCAGAGCCGGGACAGACATCCACCCTGAGCTTTTT.